This entry lists 21 T cell receptor beta chains sequenced from one sample in a study of cytomegalovirus exposure and HLA in healthy donors. The PCR was carried out with 60 Vbeta primers and 13 Jbeta primers. Data came from immunoSEQ multiplex PCR; TCRdb stores just in-frame clones and leaves some out. The top ten clones hold roughly 4.5% of a sample with some 85,000 clones, roughly 80% of them seen once. Sequenced: PBMCs. All receptors come from a woman aged 35 to 49 in good health and CMV-seropositive.

This CDR3 reads CASSVEGAFGNTIYF. The CDR3 coding sequence is TGTGCCAGCAGCGTTGAGGGGGCATTTGGAAACACCATATATTTT. The chain employs TRBV5-4 and TRBJ1-3; 7 bases are a match to TRBD1. This CDR3 contains 15 residues. V shed 4 bases, J shed 3 bases, and the junction held 7 bases outside the gene matches. From germline, CDR1 is SGHNT and CDR2 YYREEE (reference sequence).

This chain connects TRBV11-2 to TRBJ1-1; D is possibly TRBD1 (5 bases). Germline V CDR1 and CDR2: SGHAT, FQNNGV. CDR3 length: 13 amino acids. The V gene lost 1 base and the J gene lost 8 bases, with 11 bases spanning the gap. The CDR3 is CASSLVWGTEAFF. CDR3 sequence (DNA): TGTGCCAGCAGCTTAGTATGGGGCACAGAAGCTTTCTTT.

This clone was found once. This rearrangement joins TRBV19 to TRBJ1-2; 7 bases map to TRBD1. The J segment lost 4 bases and the V segment lost 5 bases, leaving 7 bases of the junction unmatched. Germline lookup yields CDR1 LNHDA and CDR2 SQIVND (reference sequence). This CDR3 contains 14 residues. This chain's CDR3 is CASSSTGSSYGYTF. CDR3 nucleotides: TGTGCCAGTAGTTCGACAGGGTCCAGCTATGGCTACACCTTC.

Only one count was recorded for this clone. The CDR3 here is CASSLSANRGFAGEQYF. The CDR3, as DNA: TGTGCCAGCAGCTTGAGCGCCAACCGGGGATTCGCGGGTGAGCAGTACTTC. The rearrangement joins TRBV7-6 to TRBJ2-7, with a tentative D call TRBD2 (5 bases). The CDR3 covers 17 residues. Trimming left V 3 bases short and J 7 bases short, with 25 bases between. Per the germline V gene, CDR1 is SGHVS and CDR2 is FNYEAQ. Supplemented by reference TRBV7-6 and TRBJ2-7, the full variable domain reads GAGVSQSPRYKVTKRGQDVALRCDPISGHVSLYWYRQALGQGPEFLTYFNYEAQQDKSGLPNDRFSAERPEGSISTLTIQRTEQRDSAMYRCASSLSANRGFAGEQYFGPGTRLTVT.

In its sample, this clone was seen a few times. The chain uses TRBV19 and TRBJ2-6; 8 positions match TRBD1. In germline, CDR1 is LNHDA, CDR2 SQIVND (reference sequence). This CDR3 is built from 17 residues. V shed 6 bases, J shed 2 bases, and the junction held 9 bases outside the gene matches. CDR3 DNA sequence: TGTGCCAGTAGACCCGCAGGGGGCGGACCTGGGGCCAACGTCCTGACTTTC. Protein sequence: CASRPAGGGPGANVLTF.

The chain employs TRBV27 and TRBJ2-7, with 10 bases that match TRBD1. Germline loops: CDR1 MNHEY, CDR2 SMNVEV (reference sequence). The CDR3 extends over 14 amino acids. After removal of 4 bases from V and 2 bases from J, the junction contained 2 bases not matched to a gene. The chain's CDR3 is CASSYGQGAYEQYF. The CDR3 coding sequence is TGTGCCAGCAGTTATGGACAGGGGGCCTACGAGCAGTACTTC.

The chain uses TRBV4-3 and TRBJ2-7, with 9 nucleotides matching TRBD2. The CDR3 has 15 amino acids. CDR1 LGHNA and CDR2 YSLEER come from the germline V gene. V shed 0 bases and J 5 bases; nucleotides not matched to a gene: 5. CDR3 loop: CASSQDRASGNEQYF. The CDR3 DNA follows: TGCGCCAGCAGCCAAGATAGGGCTAGCGGGAACGAGCAGTACTTC.

This sequence joins TRBV5-5 and TRBJ2-3; the match to TRBD2 covers 14 bases. Trimming took 1 base from V and 2 from J; bases not matched to a gene: 3. The CDR3 totals 17 residues. In germline, CDR1 is SGHKS, CDR2 YYEKEE (reference sequence). The CDR3 reads CASSLRGLAGVTDTQYF. The CDR3 nucleotides read TGTGCCAGCAGCTTGAGGGGACTAGCGGGAGTCACAGATACGCAGTATTTT. Complete variable domain (other parts from reference TRBV5-5 and TRBJ2-3): DAGVTQSPTHLIKTRGQQVTLRCSPISGHKSVSWYQQVLGQGPQFIFQYYEKEERGRGNFPDRFSARQFPNYSSELNVNALLLGDSALYLCASSLRGLAGVTDTQYFGPGTRLTVL.

V and J are TRBV21-1 and TRBJ1-4; the D call in the table, TRBD1, was not verified against the DNA. TRBV21-1 counts as a pseudogene. This CDR3 has 18 residues. The CDR3 sequence: CASSPKGTGPPGKEKLFF. The CDR3 DNA reads TGTGCCAGCAGCCCTAAGGGGACAGGGCCTCCAGGAAAGGAAAAACTGTTTTTT.

This clone was recorded only once. This sequence joins TRBV7-3 and TRBJ2-2; D possibly corresponds to TRBD1 (6 bases). This CDR3 region has 15 residues. V dropped 6 bases and J dropped 4 bases, with 15 bases sitting between them. The V gene's germline CDR1 is SGHTA and CDR2 FQGTGA. CDR3 in DNA: TGTGCCAGCAGTCGAAACCAGGGGCCCACCGGGGAGCTGTTTTTT. Translated: CASSRNQGPTGELFF.

The gene calls are TRBV2 and TRBJ2-5; TRBD2 is a possible D gene (6 bases). The CDR3 runs to 13 residues. Trimming removed 4 bases at V and 4 bases at J, with 10 bases between. Germline values: CDR1 SNHLY, CDR2 FYNNEI. CDR3 residues: CASSVWGGETQYF. The CDR3 coding sequence is TGTGCCAGCAGTGTTTGGGGAGGAGAGACCCAGTACTTC.

This clone has a handful of counts. The V gene is TRBV15, the J gene TRBJ1-5, with unresolved D. From germline, CDR1 is LNHNV and CDR2 YYDKDF (reference sequence). V was clipped by 4 bases and J by 0 bases, with 13 bases between them. There are 16 residues in the CDR3. The CDR3 is CATSTGRSLSNQPQHF. CDR3 nucleotides: TGTGCCACCAGCACTGGGAGATCCCTTAGCAATCAGCCCCAGCATTTT.

This sequence joins TRBV6-1 and TRBJ2-1, with TRBD2 as a possible D gene (6 bases). Deletions cut 3 bases from V and 1 base from J, with 10 bases between. Germline V gene sequence: CDR1 MNHNS, CDR2 SASEGT. CDR3 length: 15 residues. CDR3 in DNA: TGTGCCAGCAGTGACCGAGCGGGTTCCTACAATGAGCAGTTCTTC. Translation: CASSDRAGSYNEQFF.

The rearrangement links TRBV15 to TRBJ2-7; 8 bases fit TRBD1. This CDR3 contains 15 residues. The germline CDR1 and CDR2 sequences are LNHNV and YYDKDF (reference sequence). J gave up 2 bases and V 8 bases, and 11 bases lay outside the gene matches. The CDR3 DNA follows: TGTGCCACCCATAATTCAGGGGGCGATACCTACGAGCAGTACTTC. Amino acids: CATHNSGGDTYEQYF.

The CDR3 sequence: CASSWAGGNEQFF. As DNA, the CDR3 is TGTGCCAGCAGTTGGGCGGGGGGGAATGAGCAGTTCTTC. This sequence joins TRBV27 and TRBJ2-1; 9 bases fit TRBD2. CDR1 MNHEY and CDR2 SMNVEV come from the germline V gene (reference sequence). CDR3 size: 13 residues. Trimming cost V 4 bases and J 7 bases; bases outside gene matches: 2.

The chain employs TRBV11-2 and TRBJ2-7, with TRBD2 matching 11 bases. CDR3 length: 16 amino acids. J was trimmed by 0 bases and V by 1 base; bases with no gene match: 2. In germline, CDR1 is SGHAT, CDR2 FQNNGV. The CDR3 loop is CASSLGTSGSSYEQYF. In DNA, the CDR3 is TGTGCCAGCAGCTTAGGTACTAGCGGGAGCTCCTACGAGCAGTACTTC.

V and J are TRBV5-5 and TRBJ1-2; 10 nucleotides align to TRBD1. Germline CDR1 SGHKS, CDR2 YYEKEE (reference sequence). The CDR3 covers 16 residues. J was trimmed by 8 bases and V by 4 bases; bases with no gene match: 14. This CDR3 reads CASSQNNRDRGPGYTF. The DNA for the CDR3 is TGTGCCAGCAGCCAGAACAACCGGGACAGGGGTCCCGGCTACACCTTC.

The V call is TRBV18, the J call TRBJ2-3, with 10 bases aligning to TRBD2. There are 16 residues in the CDR3. From germline, CDR1 is KGHSH and CDR2 LQKENI. The V and J ends lost 0 bases and 3 bases, in that order; junction bases with no gene match: 3. CDR3 sequence: CASSPPSSGRTDTQYF. The CDR3, as DNA: TGTGCCAGCTCACCACCTTCTAGCGGGAGAACAGATACGCAGTATTTT.

The chain uses TRBV19 and TRBJ2-3; 7 bases are a match to TRBD1. This CDR3 has 15 amino acids. J gave up 9 bases and V 1 base, and 10 bases lay outside the gene matches. The germline V gene encodes CDR1 LNHDA and CDR2 SQIVND (reference sequence). In nucleotides, the CDR3 is TGTGCCAGTAGTATAGTTCTCAATGACAGGGAGACGCAGTATTTT. Translating it yields CASSIVLNDRETQYF.

The rearrangement uses TRBV11-2 and TRBJ2-1, with TRBD1 as a possible D gene (6 bases). Germline V gene data show CDR1 as SGHAT and CDR2 as FQNNGV. V lost 5 bases to trimming and J lost 1 base, with 12 bases between them. The CDR3 consists of 15 residues. The CDR3, as DNA: TGTGCCAGCAGCACAAACAGGGATTCCTACAATGAGCAGTTCTTC. Amino acid sequence: CASSTNRDSYNEQFF.

The chain combines TRBV7-9 with TRBJ2-1; 7 nucleotides match TRBD2. Trimming took 4 bases from V and 7 from J; bases not matched to a gene: 16. The CDR3 sequence is 17 residues long. CDR1 is SEHNR and CDR2 is FQNEAQ in the germline V gene (reference sequence). This CDR3 reads CASSSGPPTGGTNEQFF. In DNA, the CDR3 is TGTGCCAGCAGCTCTGGACCCCCGACCGGGGGGACTAATGAGCAGTTCTTC.